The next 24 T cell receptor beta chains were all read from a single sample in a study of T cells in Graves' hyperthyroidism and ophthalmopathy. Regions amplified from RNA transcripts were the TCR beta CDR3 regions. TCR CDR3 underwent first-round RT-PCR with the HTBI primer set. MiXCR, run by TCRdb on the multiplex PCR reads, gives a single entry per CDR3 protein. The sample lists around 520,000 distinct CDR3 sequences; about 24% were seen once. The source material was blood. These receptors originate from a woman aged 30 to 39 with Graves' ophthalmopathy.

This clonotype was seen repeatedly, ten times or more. DNA of the CDR3: TGTGCCAGCAGTTTATCGGTACAGGGCTCCTACGAGCAGTACTTC. Amino acid sequence: CASSLSVQGSYEQYF. This sequence joins TRBV27 and TRBJ2-7; weak D call: TRBD1 (6 bases). Trimming left V 0 bases short and J 0 bases short, with 9 bases between. CDR3 length: 15 residues. Germline V gene sequence: CDR1 MNHEY, CDR2 SMNVEV (reference sequence).

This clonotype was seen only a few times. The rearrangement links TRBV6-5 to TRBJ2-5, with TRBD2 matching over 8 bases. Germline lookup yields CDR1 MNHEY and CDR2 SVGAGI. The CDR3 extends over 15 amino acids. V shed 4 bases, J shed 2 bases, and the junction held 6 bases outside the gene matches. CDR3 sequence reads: CASSWRGEKQETQYF. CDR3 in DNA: TGTGCCAGCAGTTGGCGGGGGGAAAAGCAAGAGACCCAGTACTTC.

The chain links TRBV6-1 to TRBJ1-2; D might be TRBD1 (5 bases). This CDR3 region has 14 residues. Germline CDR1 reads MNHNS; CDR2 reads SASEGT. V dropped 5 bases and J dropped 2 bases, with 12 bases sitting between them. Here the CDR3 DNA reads TGTGCCAGCAGTATCCAGCGGGACAACTATGGCTACACCTTC. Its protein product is CASSIQRDNYGYTF.

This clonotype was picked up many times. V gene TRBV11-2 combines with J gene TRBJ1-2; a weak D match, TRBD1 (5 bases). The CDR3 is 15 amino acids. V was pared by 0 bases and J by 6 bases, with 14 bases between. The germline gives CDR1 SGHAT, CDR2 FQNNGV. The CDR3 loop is CASSLDPVGRDGYTF. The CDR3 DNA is TGTGCCAGCAGCTTAGATCCCGTGGGGCGCGATGGCTACACCTTC.

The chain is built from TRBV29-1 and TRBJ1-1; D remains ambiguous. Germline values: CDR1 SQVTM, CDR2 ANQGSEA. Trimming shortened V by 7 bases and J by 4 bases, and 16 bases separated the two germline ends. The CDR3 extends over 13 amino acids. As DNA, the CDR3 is TGCAGCGCGAGTTCATCAGGAGGCACTGAAGCTTTCTTT. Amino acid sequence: CSASSSGGTEAFF.

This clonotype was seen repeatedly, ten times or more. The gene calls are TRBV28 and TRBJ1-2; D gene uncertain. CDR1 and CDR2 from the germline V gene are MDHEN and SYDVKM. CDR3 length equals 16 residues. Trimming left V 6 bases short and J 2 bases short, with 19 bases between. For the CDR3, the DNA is TGTGCCAGCAGAAACTACCGGACGGACTCCAACTATGGCTACACCTTC. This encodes CASRNYRTDSNYGYTF.

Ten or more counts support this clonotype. This CDR3 reads CASSPRPGQGVYEQYF. In DNA form, the CDR3 reads TGTGCCAGCAGTCCGCGACCGGGACAGGGGGTATACGAGCAGTACTTC. This chain uses TRBV27 with TRBJ2-7, with 11 bases aligning to TRBD1. Germline V CDR1 and CDR2: MNHEY, SMNVEV (reference sequence). The ends lost 5 bases at V and 4 bases at J; junction bases unmatched: 10. The CDR3 loop spans 16 amino acids.

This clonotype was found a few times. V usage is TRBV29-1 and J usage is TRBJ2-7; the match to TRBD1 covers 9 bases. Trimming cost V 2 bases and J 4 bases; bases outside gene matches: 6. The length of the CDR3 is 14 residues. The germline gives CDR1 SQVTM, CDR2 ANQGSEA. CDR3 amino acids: CSVESRDREYEQYF. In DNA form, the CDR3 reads TGCAGCGTTGAAAGCCGGGACAGGGAGTACGAGCAGTACTTC.

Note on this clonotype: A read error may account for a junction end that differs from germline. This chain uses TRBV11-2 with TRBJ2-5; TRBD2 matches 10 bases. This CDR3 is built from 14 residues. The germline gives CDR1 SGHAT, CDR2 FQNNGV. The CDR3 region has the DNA TGTGCCAGCAGCTTAAGCGGGAGGGAGGAGACCAAGTACTTC. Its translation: CASSLSGREETKYF.

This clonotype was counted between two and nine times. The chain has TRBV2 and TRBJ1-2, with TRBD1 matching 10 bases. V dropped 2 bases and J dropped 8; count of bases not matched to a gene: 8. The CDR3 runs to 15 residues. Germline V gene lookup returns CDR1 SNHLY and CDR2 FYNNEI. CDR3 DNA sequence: TGTGCCAGCAGTGAATCCCGGGACAGGGGTCCCGGCTACACCTTC. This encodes CASSESRDRGPGYTF.

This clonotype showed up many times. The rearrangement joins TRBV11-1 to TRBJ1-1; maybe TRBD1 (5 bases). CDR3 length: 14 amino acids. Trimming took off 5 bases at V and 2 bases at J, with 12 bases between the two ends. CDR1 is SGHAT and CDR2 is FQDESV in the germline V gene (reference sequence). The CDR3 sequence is CASSTLDRNTEAFF. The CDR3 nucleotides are TGTGCCAGCAGCACCTTAGACAGAAACACTGAAGCTTTCTTT.

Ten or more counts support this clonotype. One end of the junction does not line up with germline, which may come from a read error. CDR3 region: CSARRGTGGFQLQHF. CDR3 bases: TGCAGTGCTAGACGTGGGACAGGGGGCTTCCAGCTCCAGCATTTT. The rearrangement uses TRBV20-1 and TRBJ1-5; 12 bases line up with TRBD1. CDR1 and CDR2 from the germline V gene are DFQATT and SNEGSKA (reference sequence). The CDR3 loop spans 15 amino acids.

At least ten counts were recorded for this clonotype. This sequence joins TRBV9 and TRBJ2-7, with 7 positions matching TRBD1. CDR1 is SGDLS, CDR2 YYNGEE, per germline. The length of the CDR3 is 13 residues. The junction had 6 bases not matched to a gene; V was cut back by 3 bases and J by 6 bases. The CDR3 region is CASSGQGPGEQYF. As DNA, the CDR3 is TGTGCCAGCAGCGGACAGGGTCCGGGCGAGCAGTACTTC.

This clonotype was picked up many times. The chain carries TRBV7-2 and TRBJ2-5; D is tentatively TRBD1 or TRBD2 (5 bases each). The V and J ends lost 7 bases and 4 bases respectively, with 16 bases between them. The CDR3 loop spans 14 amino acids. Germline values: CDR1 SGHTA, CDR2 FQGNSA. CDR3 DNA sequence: TGTGCCAGCACCCTCCCGGGGCGAGGAGAGACCCAGTACTTC. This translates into CASTLPGRGETQYF.

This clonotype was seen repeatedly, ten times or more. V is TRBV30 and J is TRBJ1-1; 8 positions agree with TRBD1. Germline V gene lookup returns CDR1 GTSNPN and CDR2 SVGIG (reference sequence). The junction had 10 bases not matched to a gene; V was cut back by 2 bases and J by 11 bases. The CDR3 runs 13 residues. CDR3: CAWSLAGGLGAFF. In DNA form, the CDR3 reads TGTGCCTGGAGTTTAGCAGGGGGCTTGGGTGCTTTCTTT.

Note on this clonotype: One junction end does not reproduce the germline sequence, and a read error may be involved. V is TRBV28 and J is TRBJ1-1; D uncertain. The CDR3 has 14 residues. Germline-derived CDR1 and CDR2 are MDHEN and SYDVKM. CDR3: CASSFSIANTEACF. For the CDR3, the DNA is TGTGCCAGCAGTTTCTCCATTGCGAACACTGAAGCTTGCTTT.

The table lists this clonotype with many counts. The CDR3 sequence: CASSYYRYTYEQYF. As DNA, the CDR3 is TGCGCCAGCAGCTACTACAGATATACCTACGAGCAGTACTTC. This chain links TRBV5-1 with TRBJ2-7; D unresolved. Germline assignment: CDR1 SGHRS and CDR2 YFSETQ. The ends were cut back, 3 bases at V and 2 bases at J, with 12 bases in the middle. The CDR3 runs to 14 residues.

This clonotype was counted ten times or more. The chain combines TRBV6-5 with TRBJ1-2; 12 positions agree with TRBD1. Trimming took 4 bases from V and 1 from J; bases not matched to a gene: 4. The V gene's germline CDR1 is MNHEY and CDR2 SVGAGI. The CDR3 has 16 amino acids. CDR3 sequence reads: CASSSGQGAGNYGYTF. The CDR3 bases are TGTGCCAGCAGTTCGGGACAGGGGGCGGGTAACTATGGCTACACCTTC.

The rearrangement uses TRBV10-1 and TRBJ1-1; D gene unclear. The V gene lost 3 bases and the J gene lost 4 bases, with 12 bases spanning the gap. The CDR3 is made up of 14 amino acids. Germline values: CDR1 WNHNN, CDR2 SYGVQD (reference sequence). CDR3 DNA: TGCGCCAGCAGTGATTCGGGGTTGAGCACTGAAGCTTTCTTT. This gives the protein CASSDSGLSTEAFF.

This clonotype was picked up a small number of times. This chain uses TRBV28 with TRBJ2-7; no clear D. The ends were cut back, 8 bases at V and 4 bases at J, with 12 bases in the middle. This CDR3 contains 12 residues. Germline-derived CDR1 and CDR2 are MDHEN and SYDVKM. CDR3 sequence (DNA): TGTGCCAGCGGACGCGGCCCTTACGAGCAGTACTTC. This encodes CASGRGPYEQYF.

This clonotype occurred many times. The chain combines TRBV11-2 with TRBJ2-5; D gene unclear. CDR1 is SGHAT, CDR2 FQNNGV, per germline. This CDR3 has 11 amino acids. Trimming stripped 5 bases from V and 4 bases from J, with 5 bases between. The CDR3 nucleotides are TGTGCCAGCAGCCACCGAGAGACCCAGTACTTC. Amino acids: CASSHRETQYF.

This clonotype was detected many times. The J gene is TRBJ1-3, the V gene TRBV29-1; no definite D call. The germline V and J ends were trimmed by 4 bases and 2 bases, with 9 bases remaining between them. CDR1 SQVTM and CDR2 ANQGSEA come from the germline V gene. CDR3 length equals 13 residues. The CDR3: CSVVGHAGNTIYF. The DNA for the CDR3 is TGCAGCGTTGTTGGCCACGCTGGAAACACCATATATTTT.

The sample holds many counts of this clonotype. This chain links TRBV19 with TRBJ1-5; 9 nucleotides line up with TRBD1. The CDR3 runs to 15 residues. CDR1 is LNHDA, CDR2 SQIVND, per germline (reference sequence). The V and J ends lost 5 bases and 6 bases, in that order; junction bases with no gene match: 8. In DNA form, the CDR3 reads TGTGCCAGTAGTCAACAGGGGGCGGTGGGTCAGCCCCAGCATTTT. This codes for CASSQQGAVGQPQHF. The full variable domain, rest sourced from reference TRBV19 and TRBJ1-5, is DGGITQSPKYLFRKEGQNVTLSCEQNLNHDAMYWYRQDPGQGLRLIYYSQIVNDFQKGDIAEGYSVSREKKESFPLTVTSAQKNPTAFYLCASSQQGAVGQPQHFGDGTRLSIL.

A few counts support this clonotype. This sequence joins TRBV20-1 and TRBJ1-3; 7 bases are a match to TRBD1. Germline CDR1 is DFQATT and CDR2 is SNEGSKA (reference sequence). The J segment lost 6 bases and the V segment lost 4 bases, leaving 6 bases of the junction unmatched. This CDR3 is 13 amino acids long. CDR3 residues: CSATEGQTNTIYF. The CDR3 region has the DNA TGCAGTGCTACCGAGGGACAGACAAACACCATATATTTT.